The clone carrying this TCR beta chain was found once. Its antigen is still unknown. These data originate in a study of PD-1 blockade in classical Hodgkin lymphoma. Study-wide results and caveats: Nothing has yet pinned down what causes the repertoire differences, possibly disease activity or prior therapy. By C4D1, CD4+ diversity increased significantly, especially in complete responders. Complete responders matched newly diagnosed patients in baseline diversity.

The CDR3 contains 14 residues. Germline values: CDR1 SEHNR, CDR2 FQNEAQ (reference sequence). Trimming removed 6 bases from V and 7 bases from J; junction bases left unmatched: 7. Stated time point: cycle 4 day 1 (C4D1), after six to seven weeks of nivolumab. Every one of the patients relapsed after autologous stem cell transplantation (brentuximab vedotin exposure was variable). Assay: immunoSEQ multiplex PCR; the TCRdb copy retains only in-frame clones and omits some. The table includes about 13,000 clones, 70% to 90% detected once. The TCR was taken from a human donor with classical Hodgkin lymphoma. Sample: peripheral blood mononuclear cells (PBMCs), taken before the fourth cycle of nivolumab. V is TRBV7-9 and J is TRBJ2-1; 9 bases are shared with TRBD2. The CDR3 DNA is TGTGCCAGCAGGATAGCGGGGGAGCAAAATGAGCAGTTCTTC. This translates into CASRIAGEQNEQFF. The full variable domain, completed using reference TRBV7-9 and TRBJ2-1, is DTGVSQNPRHKITKRGQNVTFRCDPISEHNRLYWYRQTLGQGPEFLTYFQNEAQLEKSRLLSDRFSAERPKGSFSTLEIQRTEQGDSAMYLCASRIAGEQNEQFFGPGTRLTVL.